This TCR beta chain was found in a study of shared clonotypes between healthy human individuals. The germline V gene encodes CDR1 MNHEY and CDR2 SVGAGI. V was trimmed by 4 bases and J by 7 bases, leaving 8 bases between them. The CDR3 consists of 12 residues. Sequencing used immunoSEQ multiplex PCR; TCRdb keeps in-frame clones, though not all of them. The data show around 1.1 million clones, with 70% to 80% seen just once and more than 0.85% held by the top ten. A word on this clone: This specimen includes other DNA sequences encoding the same CDR3.

The origin of this receptor is a man aged 18 to 35 in good health. Some clones in this sample may be carry-over from other donors' samples. Sequenced: memory CD4+ T cells from PBMCs. Subset in this sample: CD45RA-negative fraction. The chain is built from TRBV6-5 and TRBJ2-1; D gene ambiguous. The CDR3: CASSSDSNEQFF. CDR3 nucleotides: TGTGCCAGCAGTTCAGACTCAAATGAGCAGTTCTTC.